The following is a T cell receptor beta chain sequence with its context. Source study methods: For nucleated cells, counts were estimated from reference gene primer amplification. Method: immunoSEQ multiplex PCR; TCRdb's copy keeps in-frame clones and lacks some. The D gene and trimming were derived from the DNA, and the V and J assignments and clone size from that table. This table holds fewer than 130,000 clones, 72% found once. The record originates from a study of blood T cell repertoires in COVID-19. This CDR3 has 16 residues. Trimming took 4 bases from V and 3 from J, leaving 18 bases between them. From germline, CDR1 is PRHDT and CDR2 FYEKMQ (reference sequence).

The chain is built from TRBV13 and TRBJ1-1, with D maybe TRBD1 (5 bases). The source material was peripheral blood. The clonotype was recovered from a woman aged 55-69 years with acute or convalescent COVID-19. CDR3 in amino acids: CASSSDRQSKYTEAFF. CDR3 coding DNA: TGTGCCAGCAGCTCCGACCGACAGTCTAAGTACACTGAAGCTTTCTTT.